What follows describes a single T cell receptor beta chain. This CDR3 comprises 16 residues. Germline V CDR1 and CDR2: SGHTA, FQGNSA. The germline V and J ends were trimmed by 3 bases and 0 bases, with 13 bases remaining between them. TCRdb re-called the RT-PCR reads with MiXCR, one entry per CDR3 protein. The sample lists some 150,000 distinct CDR3 sequences; about two fifths were seen once. These data belong to a study of patients and donors after allogeneic stem cell transplantation. Material: blood, either unsorted or a sorted T cell fraction (not recorded which). This chain uses TRBV7-2 with TRBJ2-3; D uncertain. The TCR comes from a human donor who was either an allogeneic HSCT recipient or a stem cell or donor lymphocyte infusion donor (not recorded which). It is not recorded whose cells these are; they may come from a transplant donor. The CDR3 sequence is CASSLNHGSSTDTQYF. In DNA, the CDR3 is TGTGCCAGCAGCTTGAACCATGGCTCTAGCACAGATACGCAGTATTTT.